This T cell receptor beta chain was identified during a study of STAT5B mutations in CD4+ large granular lymphocyte leukemia. Study at large: Among healthy controls, a particular HLA allele went with more CDR3 'QG' motifs. Whole-study results and caveats: Top patient clones used TRBV06 genes more often: 8/27 versus 2/35 in controls. Patient CD4-sorted repertoires looked more clonal than healthy CD4+ repertoires, even without putative leukemic clones.

The protocol was immunoSEQ multiplex PCR, while the TCRdb copy is restricted to in-frame clones and leaves out a portion. The table lists roughly 30,000 clones, around 80% of them singletons. The CDR3 is 12 residues long. V dropped 4 bases and J dropped 9; count of bases not matched to a gene: 3. Germline CDR1 is LNHDA and CDR2 is SQIVND (reference sequence). This clone has only a few counts. Its antigen is as yet unknown. The sequence was collected from a human donor in good health. The sample consisted of CD4+ T cells from blood buffy coats. The chain employs TRBV19 and TRBJ1-5; 7 nucleotides align to TRBD1. CDR3 sequence reads: CASSRDSRPQHF. In DNA form, the CDR3 reads TGTGCCAGTAGTAGGGACAGCCGGCCCCAGCATTTT. The full variable domain, its missing parts supplied by reference TRBV19 and TRBJ1-5, is DGGITQSPKYLFRKEGQNVTLSCEQNLNHDAMYWYRQDPGQGLRLIYYSQIVNDFQKGDIAEGYSVSREKKESFPLTVTSAQKNPTAFYLCASSRDSRPQHFGDGTRLSIL.